This is a list of T cell receptor beta chains from one sample in a study of shared clonotypes between healthy human individuals. Libraries were prepared by immunoSEQ multiplex PCR; TCRdb keeps only in-frame clonotypes and omits some of them. This table has about 2.4 million clones, approximately 93% appearing once. Material for sequencing was naive CD4+ T cells from PBMCs. The receptors originated from a man younger than 35 in good health. Some clones in this sample may be carry-over from other donors' samples. The CDR3 runs from the conserved cysteine through the conserved F or W. D genes are given only for firm matches. Clone size is shown for a subset of rows, as once, few, many or a class of expanded clone.

j_call d_call v_call clone_size cdr3_nt cdr3_aa
TRBJ1-1 NA TRBV5-4 NA TGTGCCAGCAGCTTGGGACCGACCCCCACTGAAGCTTTCTTT CASSLGPTPTEAFF
TRBJ2-5 NA TRBV7-7 NA TGTGCCAGCAGCTCTGGGACCTCTCAAGAGACCCAGTACTTC CASSSGTSQETQYF
TRBJ2-4 TRBD1 TRBV2 NA TGTGCCAGCAGTGATCGGGACAGGACAAACATTCAGTACTTC CASSDRDRTNIQYF
TRBJ1-4 NA TRBV28 NA TGTGCCAGTGGAAGTCCCCCGAATGAAAAACTGTTTTTT CASGSPPNEKLFF
TRBJ2-2 TRBD2 TRBV7-2 once TGTGCCAGCAGCTTAGGGGTGGGAGGGCCCTCTTCCGGGGAGCTGTTTTTT CASSLGVGGPSSGELFF
TRBJ2-3 NA TRBV6-4 NA TGTGCCAGCAGTGACTCGATTTTAAGTTATGGGGGAACGCAGTATTTT CASSDSILSYGGTQYF
TRBJ1-5 NA TRBV9 NA TGTGCCAGCAGCCCTACAGGGAGGAGCAATCAGCCCCAGCATTTT CASSPTGRSNQPQHF
TRBJ2-2 TRBD1 TRBV27 NA TGTGCCAGCAGTCACGACAGGGGTTGGGACACCGGGGAGCTGTTTTTT CASSHDRGWDTGELFF
TRBJ1-2 NA TRBV6-1 NA TGTGCCAGTACCGGGCCCCCCAACTATGGCTACACCTTC CASTGPPNYGYTF
TRBJ2-1 NA TRBV11-2 NA TGTGCCAGCAGCTTAGAGAGAAGCAACAATGAGCAGTTCTTC CASSLERSNNEQFF